A single sample gave rise to the 18 T cell receptor beta chains below, sequenced in a study of T-cell memory formation after mild COVID-19. From the 5' RACE reads, TCRdb called clonotypes with MiXCR, one entry per CDR3 protein. This sample yields about 540,000 distinct CDR3 sequences, of which roughly 21% are seen a single time; roughly an eighth belongs to the top ten. Specimen: PBMCs or a T cell subset sorted from them (not recorded which). These receptors all stem from an adult woman who had mild COVID-19 (a few samples of this study predate the infection). Cell type and time point are not known.

The rearrangement joins TRBV27 to TRBJ2-5, with D unclear. The CDR3 is 15 residues long. Germline V gives CDR1 MNHEY, CDR2 SMNVEV (reference sequence). V was shortened by 2 bases and J by 4 bases, with 14 bases between the two germline ends. The CDR3 sequence: CASSLMAVGPETQYF. CDR3 coding DNA: TGTGCCAGCAGTTTAATGGCCGTCGGCCCAGAGACCCAGTACTTC.

The chain has TRBV6-2 or TRBV6-3 and TRBJ2-1, with no clear D. The V end was cut by 2 bases, the J end by 6 bases, with 14 bases between. This CDR3 contains 15 residues. Germline CDR1 reads MNHEY; CDR2 reads SVGEGT. The CDR3 DNA follows: TGTGCCAGCAGTTACCATCATGCCGGTAGCAATGAGCAGTTCTTC. It is translated as CASSYHHAGSNEQFF.

This clonotype was observed a few times. The chain links TRBV7-3 to TRBJ2-1, with 10 bases identical to TRBD2. Germline values: CDR1 SGHTA, CDR2 FQGTGA. CDR3 size: 15 residues. Trimming took 5 bases from V and 4 from J; bases not matched to a gene: 5. The CDR3 bases are TGTGCCAGCAGCGACCTAGCGGGGGTTTACAATGAGCAGTTCTTC. It yields the protein CASSDLAGVYNEQFF.

This clonotype was counted between two and nine times. This chain joins TRBV3-1 and TRBJ2-7; TRBD2 matches at 7 bases. CDR3 length: 15 residues. V trimming: 0 bases; J trimming: 3 bases; junction bases outside the gene matches: 5. Germline-derived CDR1 and CDR2 are LGHDT and YNNKEL (reference sequence). CDR3 nucleotides: TGTGCCAGCAGCCAAGACGGAGCGGGGTTCTACGAGCAGTACTTC. Encoded protein: CASSQDGAGFYEQYF.

This chain links TRBV6-1 with TRBJ2-4; D remains ambiguous. The germline V and J ends were trimmed by 1 base and 5 bases, with 12 bases remaining between them. The CDR3 has 15 amino acids. Germline CDR1 is MNHNS and CDR2 is SASEGT. The CDR3 coding sequence is TGTGCCAGCAGTGAAGATCACCCCACCCAAAACATTCAGTACTTC. This codes for CASSEDHPTQNIQYF.

V is TRBV5-1 and J is TRBJ2-3; possibly TRBD2 for D (5 bases). From germline, CDR1 is SGHRS and CDR2 YFSETQ. The V gene lost 0 bases and the J gene lost 1 base, with 9 bases spanning the gap. The CDR3 has 15 amino acids. CDR3 DNA sequence: TGCGCCAGCAGCTTGGGTACTAGAGGCACAGATACGCAGTATTTT. Translation: CASSLGTRGTDTQYF.

The chain carries TRBV6-5 and TRBJ2-3; TRBD1 is a possible D gene (6 bases). V lost 2 bases, J lost 6 bases, and 12 bases lay in between. CDR3 length: 14 amino acids. Germline CDR1 reads MNHEY; CDR2 reads SVGAGI. The CDR3 DNA is TGTGCCAGCAGTTACGTGGTAGGGGGTGATACGCAGTATTTT. Encoded protein: CASSYVVGGDTQYF.

The V call is TRBV20-1, the J call TRBJ2-5, with TRBD2 as a possible D gene (5 bases). Germline V gene data show CDR1 as DFQATT and CDR2 as SNEGSKA (reference sequence). Trimming stripped 0 bases from V and 5 bases from J, with 7 bases between. The CDR3 spans 12 residues. Written as DNA, the CDR3 is TGCAGTGCTAGAGAGGACTGGGAGACCCAGTACTTC. This codes for CSAREDWETQYF.

V is TRBV20-1 and J is TRBJ2-4; 8 nucleotides agree with TRBD1. Germline V gene data show CDR1 as DFQATT and CDR2 as SNEGSKA (reference sequence). The CDR3 covers 15 residues. Trimming cost V 7 bases and J 2 bases; bases outside gene matches: 10. The CDR3 loop is CSEGRTGGSKNIQYF. The CDR3 DNA is TGCAGTGAGGGCCGTACAGGGGGGTCCAAAAACATTCAGTACTTC.

This clonotype was seen repeatedly, ten times or more. The chain joins TRBV4-2 to TRBJ2-3; 8 bases are shared with TRBD2. V gave up 2 bases and J gave up 6 bases; unmatched junction bases: 16. The length of the CDR3 is 18 residues. Germline values: CDR1 LGHNA, CDR2 YNFKEQ. The CDR3 nucleotides read TGTGCCAGCAGCCAAAATGGAAGGGGGGGCCGACTAGCGGATACGCAGTATTTT. Protein: CASSQNGRGGRLADTQYF.

This clonotype was observed a few times. The chain's CDR3 is CASSHRVSRTDTQYF. The CDR3 DNA reads as TGTGCCAGCAGTCATCGGGTCTCCCGGACAGATACGCAGTATTTT. The chain couples TRBV6-2 or TRBV6-3 to TRBJ2-3, with no clear D. The V end was cut by 5 bases, the J end by 3 bases, with 15 bases between. The germline V gene has CDR1 MNHEY and CDR2 SVGEGT. The CDR3 consists of 15 residues.

This clonotype appeared a few times. The rearrangement joins TRBV28 to TRBJ2-7; D gene unclear. This CDR3 region has 16 residues. In germline, CDR1 is MDHEN, CDR2 SYDVKM. V was shortened by 2 bases and J by 2 bases, with 16 bases between the two germline ends. The chain's CDR3 is CASSLKPPPSPYEQYF. The CDR3 DNA follows: TGTGCCAGCAGTTTAAAACCTCCTCCATCCCCCTACGAGCAGTACTTC.

This chain connects TRBV29-1 to TRBJ2-7; D might be TRBD1 (7 bases). V gave up 6 bases and J gave up 5 bases, with 17 bases separating them. This CDR3 has 13 residues. Germline-derived CDR1 and CDR2 are SQVTM and ANQGSEA. CDR3 coding DNA: TGCAGCGTCGGGGCCAGGGGGGCGGACGAGCAGTACTTC. It encodes CSVGARGADEQYF.

This clonotype was detected a few times. The chain is built from TRBV5-1 and TRBJ2-1, with D perhaps matching TRBD1 (6 bases). The V end was cut by 4 bases, the J end by 2 bases, with 10 bases between. The CDR3 sequence is 14 residues long. Germline V gene data show CDR1 as SGHRS and CDR2 as YFSETQ. This chain's CDR3 is CASSLGTPYNEQFF. The CDR3 DNA reads as TGCGCCAGCAGCCTAGGGACACCCTACAATGAGCAGTTCTTC.

This sequence joins TRBV7-6 and TRBJ2-2, with 7 bases fitting TRBD2. Looked up from germline, CDR1 is SGHVS and CDR2 is FNYEAQ. After removal of 1 base from V and 0 bases from J, the junction contained 26 bases not matched to a gene. There are 24 residues in the CDR3. The CDR3 protein is CASSLDDWFERGLEKVTNTGELFF. The CDR3 region has the DNA TGTGCCAGCAGCTTAGATGATTGGTTCGAGCGGGGCCTCGAGAAGGTGACGAACACCGGGGAGCTGTTTTTT.

This clonotype was observed a single time. With a much larger clone just one base away, this may be a read error. CDR3 loop: CASSAVATSIYEQYF. In nucleotides, the CDR3 is TGTGCCAGCAGTGCGGTCGCGACTAGCATCTACGAGCAGTACTTC. The chain couples TRBV6-5 to TRBJ2-7; 7 bases are a match to TRBD2. V shed 5 bases and J 3 bases; nucleotides not matched to a gene: 10. This CDR3 contains 15 residues. Germline V gene data show CDR1 as MNHEY and CDR2 as SVGAGI.

The V call is TRBV25-1, the J call TRBJ2-7; 8 bases are shared with TRBD1. Per the germline V gene, CDR1 is MGHDK and CDR2 is SYGVNS. The ends lost 4 bases at V and 1 base at J; junction bases unmatched: 9. The CDR3 loop spans 16 amino acids. The CDR3 region is CASSAPRQGRSYEQYF. The CDR3 DNA is TGTGCCAGCAGTGCCCCTAGACAGGGGAGGTCCTACGAGCAGTACTTC.

This clonotype was observed a few times. V gene TRBV6-2 or TRBV6-3 combines with J gene TRBJ2-1; either TRBD1 or TRBD2 may supply D (5 bases each). The V end was cut by 0 bases, the J end by 5 bases, with 17 bases between. This CDR3 has 17 residues. Germline-derived CDR1 and CDR2 are MNHEY and SVGEGT. The CDR3 sequence: CASSYSTGLGDHNEQFF. CDR3 bases: TGTGCCAGCAGTTACTCGACGGGGCTTGGGGACCACAATGAGCAGTTCTTC.